Below, 8 T cell receptor beta chains from the same sample are listed, as sequenced in a study of blood T cell repertoires in COVID-19 (dated by TCRdb to the early 2020s). Library prep was done by the immunoSEQ multiplex PCR assay. Imported from immuneACCESS, the table was reduced by TCRdb to in-frame sequences with V and J called. These copies leave out some clones; in studies compared against another copy, an unresolved V gene accounts for under half, and the cause of the remainder is not known. Present in this sample are approximately 240,000 clones, approximately 83% of which were seen just once. In total, the top ten clones hold approximately 2.9% of the sample. The sequenced sample consisted of peripheral blood. The receptors were gathered from a woman aged 25 to 39 who had recovered from COVID-19.

This clone has only a few counts. The chain uses TRBV5-1 and TRBJ2-3; possibly TRBD2 for D (6 bases). The germline V and J ends were trimmed by 0 bases and 2 bases, with 16 bases remaining between them. This CDR3 comprises 17 residues. Germline lookup yields CDR1 SGHRS and CDR2 YFSETQ. CDR3 in DNA: TGCGCCAGCAGCTTGGAGTATGGCGGGGCCAACACAGATACGCAGTATTTT. Translated: CASSLEYGGANTDTQYF.

This chain links TRBV7-9 with TRBJ2-7, with a weak D call TRBD1 (6 bases). CDR1 SEHNR and CDR2 FQNEAQ come from the germline V gene (reference sequence). This CDR3 has 13 residues. Trimming took off 5 bases at V and 6 bases at J, with 14 bases between the two ends. The chain's CDR3 is CASSLAGTIEQYF. CDR3 bases: TGTGCCAGCAGCCTTGCCGGGACAATCGAGCAGTACTTC.

This rearrangement joins TRBV27 to TRBJ1-1; D not certain. CDR1 MNHEY and CDR2 SMNVEV come from the germline V gene (reference sequence). This CDR3 region has 13 residues. V lost 6 bases and J lost 4, with 12 bases in between. In nucleotides, the CDR3 is TGTGCCAGCAGCCTTACCGGGATCACTGAAGCTTTCTTT. Translating it yields CASSLTGITEAFF.

The V call is TRBV9, the J call TRBJ1-3; D perhaps matches TRBD1 (5 bases). Germline V gives CDR1 SGDLS, CDR2 YYNGEE. V was cut by 3 bases and J by 5 bases, with 18 bases left in between. The CDR3 runs 16 residues. Here the CDR3 reads CASSAQPTDPRNTIYF. The DNA for the CDR3 is TGTGCCAGCAGCGCCCAACCGACAGATCCTAGAAACACCATATATTTT. The complete variable domain, with remaining parts taken from reference TRBV9 and TRBJ1-3, reads DSGVTQTPKHLITATGQRVTLRCSPRSGDLSVYWYQQSLDQGLQFLIQYYNGEERAKGNILERFSAQQFPDLHSELNLSSLELGDSALYFCASSAQPTDPRNTIYFGEGSWLTVV.

The chain carries TRBV27 and TRBJ1-2; TRBD1 agrees at 10 bases. Per germline, CDR1 MNHEY and CDR2 SMNVEV (reference sequence). CDR3 size: 14 residues. With 4 bases clipped from V and 6 bases from J, the junction kept 5 bases outside the gene matches. The CDR3 region is CASSSRTGGHGYTF. As DNA, the CDR3 is TGTGCCAGCAGTTCAAGGACAGGGGGTCATGGCTACACCTTC.

The rearrangement uses TRBV28 and TRBJ2-3; 7 bases are a match to TRBD1. V shed 7 bases and J 2 bases; nucleotides not matched to a gene: 9. Looked up from germline, CDR1 is MDHEN and CDR2 is SYDVKM. This CDR3 is 15 amino acids long. The CDR3 DNA is TGTGCCAGCACCCCCGGGACAGCTCTCACAGATACGCAGTATTTT. It translates to CASTPGTALTDTQYF.

The chain combines TRBV3-1 (or the pseudogene TRBV3-2) with TRBJ2-5; 8 nucleotides align to TRBD2. CDR3 size: 13 residues. The V gene's germline CDR1 is LGHDT and CDR2 YNNKEL (reference sequence). The V gene end was trimmed by 10 bases and the J gene end by 5 bases; junction bases not matched to a gene: 9. The CDR3 DNA reads as TGTGCCACCGCCCGGGGGGGGACGGAGACCCAGTACTTC. This codes for CATARGGTETQYF.

This rearrangement joins TRBV7-2 to TRBJ2-5; 11 nucleotides agree with TRBD2. Germline V lookup: CDR1 SGHTA, CDR2 FQGNSA. The CDR3 covers 15 residues. Trimming took 5 bases from V and 3 from J; bases not matched to a gene: 5. The DNA for the CDR3 is TGTGCCAGCAGCCGGACTAGCGGGTCCGAAGAGACCCAGTACTTC. It encodes CASSRTSGSEETQYF.